Each of the 27 T cell receptor beta chains below was sequenced from the same sample in a study of blood T cell repertoires in COVID-19. Only in-frame clones appear in the TCRdb table, and some are missing; sequencing was by immunoSEQ multiplex PCR. The sample has around 50,000 clones, around 87% seen once. Material for sequencing was peripheral blood. The receptor set was obtained from a woman aged 55-70 years with COVID-19, enrolled during active disease.

The genes are TRBV7-9 and TRBJ2-3; D perhaps matches TRBD1 (6 bases). The V end was cut by 6 bases, the J end by 7 bases, with 14 bases between. CDR3 size: 13 residues. Germline V gene sequence: CDR1 SEHNR, CDR2 FQNEAQ (reference sequence). The CDR3 sequence: CASSSSGTYTQYF. CDR3 in DNA: TGTGCCAGCAGTTCGTCGGGGACATATACGCAGTATTTT.

This clone occurred a few times. J is TRBJ2-7 and V is TRBV29-1; the match to TRBD2 covers 11 bases. The germline gives CDR1 SQVTM, CDR2 ANQGSEA. Trimming at V came to 6 bases and at J to 3 bases, leaving 7 bases not matched to a gene. The CDR3 runs to 14 residues. CDR3 residues: CSVETSGINYEQYF. The CDR3 region has the DNA TGCAGCGTAGAGACTAGCGGGATTAACTACGAGCAGTACTTC.

In DNA form, the CDR3 reads TGTGCCAGCAAAAACAGGGGAATACAAGAGACCCAGTACTTC. It translates to CASKNRGIQETQYF. The V call is TRBV28, the J call TRBJ2-5; 7 bases match TRBD1. Trimming cost V 7 bases and J 2 bases; bases outside gene matches: 7. The length of the CDR3 is 14 residues. Germline V gives CDR1 MDHEN, CDR2 SYDVKM.

The rearrangement uses TRBV27 and TRBJ2-1, with TRBD2 matching 8 bases. The germline V gene encodes CDR1 MNHEY and CDR2 SMNVEV (reference sequence). The CDR3 covers 16 residues. V was pared by 2 bases and J by 8 bases, with 11 bases of the junction left unmatched. The CDR3 here is CASSLETGGPLDEQFF. For the CDR3, the DNA is TGTGCCAGCAGTTTAGAAACGGGAGGGCCTTTAGATGAGCAGTTCTTC.

The chain is built from TRBV6-5 and TRBJ1-2; TRBD1 might be the D (5 bases). There are 14 residues in the CDR3. Germline loops: CDR1 MNHEY, CDR2 SVGAGI. The V and J ends lost 8 bases and 3 bases respectively, with 16 bases between them. CDR3 in amino acids: CASPEGLLDYGYTF. CDR3 in DNA: TGTGCCAGCCCCGAGGGACTTTTAGACTATGGCTACACCTTC.

This chain joins TRBV28 and TRBJ1-1, with 9 bases aligning to TRBD1. CDR1 and CDR2 (germline): MDHEN, SYDVKM. The CDR3 contains 14 residues. V shed 6 bases and J 4 bases; nucleotides not matched to a gene: 6. The CDR3 nucleotides read TGTGCCAGCAGCCTTAGACAGGGGGTCACTGAAGCTTTCTTT. The encoded protein is CASSLRQGVTEAFF. The full variable domain, completed using reference TRBV28 and TRBJ1-1, is DVKVTQSSRYLVKRTGEKVFLECVQDMDHENMFWYRQDPGLGLRLIYFSYDVKMKEKGDIPEGYSVSREKKERFSLILESASTNQTSMYLCASSLRQGVTEAFFGQGTRLTVV.

The rearrangement uses TRBV19 and TRBJ2-3; 13 bases map to TRBD2. V trimming: 2 bases; J trimming: 1 base; junction bases outside the gene matches: 0. The germline V gene encodes CDR1 LNHDA and CDR2 SQIVND (reference sequence). This CDR3 is 16 amino acids long. The CDR3 reads CASSITSGRGTDTQYF. CDR3 in DNA: TGTGCCAGTAGTATAACTAGCGGGAGGGGCACAGATACGCAGTATTTT.

The genes are TRBV30 and TRBJ1-1; TRBD1 is a possible D gene (6 bases). The CDR3 extends over 12 amino acids. Deletions cut 1 base from V and 4 bases from J, with 7 bases between. The germline V gene encodes CDR1 GTSNPN and CDR2 SVGIG (reference sequence). The CDR3 loop reads CAWSGGGTEAFF. CDR3 DNA sequence: TGTGCCTGGAGTGGAGGGGGCACTGAAGCTTTCTTT.

This rearrangement joins TRBV6-5 to TRBJ2-2, with D tentatively TRBD2 (5 bases). Trimming stripped 6 bases from V and 3 bases from J, with 14 bases between. Germline V gene data show CDR1 as MNHEY and CDR2 as SVGAGI. The CDR3 has 15 amino acids. CDR3 sequence reads: CASRTGISYTGELFF. DNA of the CDR3: TGTGCCAGCAGAACCGGGATTTCCTACACCGGGGAGCTGTTTTTT.

The J gene is TRBJ1-5, the V gene TRBV5-8; the D is unclear. The CDR3 totals 16 residues. CDR1 is SGHTS and CDR2 is YDEGEE in the germline V gene. Between the trimmed V and J ends, which lost 0 bases and 9 bases, there was a span of 19 bases. CDR3 DNA: TGTGCCAGCAGCTTGGAGGCCGGGCGGGGTATGATGCCCCAGCATTTT. Amino acids: CASSLEAGRGMMPQHF.

The V and J genes are TRBV13 and TRBJ1-2, with 8 bases fitting TRBD1. J lost 2 bases, V lost 4 bases, and 12 bases had no gene match. Germline loops: CDR1 PRHDT, CDR2 FYEKMQ (reference sequence). The CDR3 has 17 residues. The CDR3: CASSSYTADRVNYGYTF. The CDR3 DNA reads as TGTGCCAGCAGCTCATATACGGCGGACAGGGTCAACTATGGCTACACCTTC.

This chain uses TRBV30 with TRBJ1-5; D might be TRBD1 (5 bases). This CDR3 is built from 13 residues. CDR1 is GTSNPN and CDR2 is SVGIG in the germline V gene (reference sequence). The ends were cut back, 2 bases at V and 3 bases at J, with 8 bases in the middle. The CDR3 loop reads CAWSKQDNQPQHF. CDR3 bases: TGTGCCTGGAGTAAACAGGACAATCAGCCCCAGCATTTT.

The V call is TRBV5-5, the J call TRBJ1-5; the D is unclear. Looked up from germline, CDR1 is SGHKS and CDR2 is YYEKEE (reference sequence). V lost 1 base, J lost 1 base, and 15 bases lay in between. This CDR3 is 17 amino acids long. CDR3 residues: CASSLTEMIISNQPQHF. Here the CDR3 DNA reads TGTGCCAGCAGCTTGACGGAGATGATCATCAGCAATCAGCCCCAGCATTTT. The full variable domain, completed using reference TRBV5-5 and TRBJ1-5, is DAGVTQSPTHLIKTRGQQVTLRCSPISGHKSVSWYQQVLGQGPQFIFQYYEKEERGRGNFPDRFSARQFPNYSSELNVNALLLGDSALYLCASSLTEMIISNQPQHFGDGTRLSIL.

The chain joins TRBV7-8 to TRBJ1-6, with TRBD1 matching 9 bases. Germline CDR1 is SGHVS and CDR2 is FQNEAQ. V was pared by 4 bases and J by 9 bases, with 7 bases of the junction left unmatched. This CDR3 has 15 amino acids. This chain's CDR3 is CASSSSGQGVSPLHF. The CDR3 bases are TGTGCCAGCAGCTCATCGGGACAGGGCGTTTCACCCCTCCACTTT.

The CDR3 region has the DNA TGTGCCACACATACGACAGGGACCTATCAGCCCCAGCATTTT. Translated, it gives CATHTTGTYQPQHF. The V call is TRBV2, the J call TRBJ1-5; 7 bases fit TRBD1. Germline CDR1 reads SNHLY; CDR2 reads FYNNEI. J was trimmed by 5 bases and V by 10 bases; bases with no gene match: 11. The CDR3 has 14 residues.

The V call is TRBV11-2, the J call TRBJ2-1; TRBD2 matches at 14 bases. CDR1 and CDR2 from the germline V gene are SGHAT and FQNNGV. The J segment lost 12 bases and the V segment lost 0 bases, leaving 4 bases of the junction unmatched. The CDR3 length is 15 residues. The CDR3, as DNA: TGTGCCAGCAGCTTAGACGGGACTAGCGGGGGAGTGCAGTTCTTC. Amino acids: CASSLDGTSGGVQFF.

The genes are TRBV5-4 and TRBJ1-4; 8 positions match TRBD1. Germline CDR1 reads SGHNT; CDR2 reads YYREEE (reference sequence). The CDR3 has 15 residues. The ends lost 0 bases at V and 8 bases at J; junction bases unmatched: 6. CDR3 DNA: TGTGCCAGCAGCTTGGATCAGGGGGCTAGAGAAAAACTGTTTTTT. This encodes CASSLDQGAREKLFF.

The chain uses TRBV10-1 and TRBJ1-1; D is uncertain. V gave up 0 bases and J gave up 10 bases, with 9 bases separating them. Germline values: CDR1 WNHNN, CDR2 SYGVQD (reference sequence). There are 12 residues in the CDR3. CDR3 residues: CASSESQVGAFF. Here the CDR3 DNA reads TGCGCCAGCAGTGAGTCCCAGGTAGGAGCTTTCTTT.

The rearrangement links TRBV19 to TRBJ1-6; D perhaps matches TRBD1 (6 bases). CDR3 size: 15 residues. Germline CDR1 is LNHDA and CDR2 is SQIVND (reference sequence). V lost 1 base and J lost 9, with 13 bases in between. CDR3: CASSIGNRDSSPLHF. The CDR3 DNA reads as TGTGCCAGTAGTATAGGTAACAGGGATTCTTCACCCCTCCACTTT.

The chain combines TRBV19 with TRBJ2-5; the D gene is possibly TRBD1 (6 bases). Trimming left V 8 bases short and J 5 bases short, with 18 bases between. The germline CDR1 and CDR2 sequences are LNHDA and SQIVND (reference sequence). The CDR3 is made up of 14 amino acids. CDR3 nucleotide sequence: TGTGCCAGTGGTAAGGGGGTTTCCGCCGAGACCCAGTACTTC. It specifies CASGKGVSAETQYF.

The chain combines TRBV19 with TRBJ2-7; 12 nucleotides match TRBD2. Germline assignment: CDR1 LNHDA and CDR2 SQIVND (reference sequence). The ends lost 5 bases at V and 3 bases at J; junction bases unmatched: 17. The CDR3 contains 19 residues. The CDR3 region is CASSVLAGGLASGVYEQYF. DNA of the CDR3: TGTGCCAGTAGTGTGCTAGCGGGAGGGCTGGCTTCAGGTGTCTACGAGCAGTACTTC.

This chain uses TRBV5-5 with TRBJ2-1; D is undetermined. CDR3 length: 15 residues. V shed 1 base and J shed 6 bases, with 14 bases lying between them. The germline gives CDR1 SGHKS, CDR2 YYEKEE (reference sequence). The CDR3 region has the DNA TGTGCCAGCAGCTTGTATGGCAGTTATGGCAATGAGCAGTTCTTC. Amino acid sequence: CASSLYGSYGNEQFF.

The chain combines TRBV28 with TRBJ2-1; the match to TRBD1 covers 9 bases. V lost 5 bases and J lost 6; bases outside the gene matches: 11. CDR3 length equals 16 residues. Germline loops: CDR1 MDHEN, CDR2 SYDVKM. CDR3 residues: CASSDTGTGMINEQFF. DNA of the CDR3: TGTGCCAGCAGTGACACCGGGACAGGGATGATCAATGAGCAGTTCTTC.

The chain couples TRBV29-1 to TRBJ2-1; 10 nucleotides line up with TRBD2. Germline trimming cut 3 bases from V and 9 bases from J; bases unmatched to any gene: 8. CDR3 length: 14 amino acids. Germline V gene data show CDR1 as SQVTM and CDR2 as ANQGSEA. The CDR3 is CSVEVLAGVTEQFF. CDR3 sequence (DNA): TGCAGCGTTGAGGTTCTAGCGGGAGTGACTGAGCAGTTCTTC.

The chain joins TRBV5-1 to TRBJ2-2; 7 bases align to TRBD2. The CDR3 length is 15 residues. Germline trimming cut 1 base from V and 7 bases from J; bases unmatched to any gene: 7. The germline gives CDR1 SGHRS, CDR2 YFSETQ. As DNA, the CDR3 is TGCGCCAGCAGCTTGCTGACTAGCCAAATCGGGGAGCTGTTTTTT. Translated: CASSLLTSQIGELFF.

The rearrangement joins TRBV29-1 to TRBJ2-3; 7 nucleotides align to TRBD2. CDR1 and CDR2 from the germline V gene are SQVTM and ANQGSEA. V lost 3 bases to trimming and J lost 2 bases; unmatched junction nucleotides: 11. The CDR3 runs 16 residues. CDR3 coding DNA: TGCAGCGTTGATCTAGCGGAGCCTCTGGACACAGATACGCAGTATTTT. Its protein is CSVDLAEPLDTDTQYF.

This clone was seen only once. This chain uses TRBV5-1 with TRBJ2-3, with 11 bases that match TRBD2. This CDR3 comprises 15 residues. Germline V gives CDR1 SGHRS, CDR2 YFSETQ. The junction had 4 bases not matched to a gene; V was cut back by 6 bases and J by 1 base. The CDR3 sequence: CASKALAGGTDTQYF. The CDR3 DNA reads TGCGCCAGCAAAGCACTAGCGGGAGGCACAGATACGCAGTATTTT.